The clone carrying this T cell receptor beta chain showed up just a few times. TCRdb re-analysed the 5' RACE reads in MiXCR, keeping a single row per CDR3 protein. The sample carries hundreds of thousands of distinct CDR3 sequences, around 5.7% recorded once. The sample originates from a study of identical twins. V lost 4 bases to trimming and J lost 3 bases, with 10 bases between them. This CDR3 spans 14 amino acids. Germline CDR1 SGHRS, CDR2 YFSETQ. The V call is TRBV5-1, the J call TRBJ2-2, with unresolved D. Sequences were obtained from naive T cells sorted from blood. The sequence was obtained from a man aged 18 to 29 in good health. The CDR3: CASSHRAHTGELFF. The DNA for the CDR3 is TGCGCCAGCAGCCACCGGGCCCACACCGGGGAGCTGTTTTTT.